This is a list of T cell receptor beta chains from one sample in a study of blood T cell repertoires in COVID-19. The protocol was immunoSEQ multiplex PCR, while the TCRdb copy is restricted to in-frame clones and leaves out a portion. The sample records more than 85,000 clones, roughly 92% being singletons. The sequenced sample was peripheral blood. These receptor sequences come from a woman aged 45-60 years with COVID-19, enrolled during active disease. The CDR3 runs from the conserved cysteine through the conserved F or W. A D gene is named only where the DNA matches it firmly. Only part of the rows carry a size: once, few, many, or a class if the clone is expanded.

>.|.|TRBV5-1|TRBJ1-2
CASSFGDSPYGYTF
TGCGCCAGCAGCTTTGGAGACAGTCCCTATGGCTACACCTTC
>TRBD1|.|TRBV28|TRBJ2-5
CASRGTGRRETQYF
TGTGCCAGCAGAGGGACAGGGCGAAGGGAGACCCAGTACTTC
>.|.|TRBV5-8|TRBJ1-5
CASSLAQGSNQPQHF
TGTGCCAGCAGCTTGGCGCAGGGCAGCAATCAGCCCCAGCATTTT
>TRBD1|.|TRBV24-1|TRBJ2-7
CATSDSGTGDYEQYF
TGTGCCACCAGTGATTCCGGGACAGGGGACTACGAGCAGTACTTC
>TRBD1|.|TRBV6-5|TRBJ1-1
CASRRTGNTEAFF
TGTGCCAGCAGGCGGACAGGTAACACTGAAGCTTTCTTT
>TRBD1|.|TRBV7-9|TRBJ1-2
CASSRTGSGYGYTF
TGTGCCAGCAGCCGGACAGGGAGCGGCTATGGCTACACCTTC
>.|.|TRBV5-1|TRBJ1-2
CASSDPGVQYGYTF
TGCGCCAGCAGTGACCCGGGAGTACAGTATGGCTACACCTTC
>TRBD2|.|TRBV9|TRBJ2-7
CASSVGDGGAKQYF
TGTGCCAGCAGCGTAGGAGACGGGGGGGCCAAGCAGTACTTC
>TRBD1|.|TRBV5-4|TRBJ1-2
CASSFGQGGYGYTF
TGTGCCAGCAGCTTTGGACAGGGTGGCTATGGCTACACCTTC
>.|.|TRBV9|TRBJ1-6
CASSVAGSYNSPLHF
TGTGCCAGCAGCGTAGCGGGGTCCTATAATTCACCCCTCCACTTT
>TRBD1|.|TRBV4-1|TRBJ2-3
CASSRSSDRGTDTQYF
TGCGCCAGCAGCCGCTCATCCGACAGGGGCACAGATACGCAGTATTTT
>.|.|TRBV24-1|TRBJ1-2
CATSEGQGRFNYGYTF
TGTGCCACCAGTGAGGGGCAGGGGCGCTTTAACTATGGCTACACCTTC
>.|.|TRBV6-6|TRBJ1-2
CASSYVQGVNYGYTF
TGTGCCAGCAGTTACGTCCAGGGCGTTAACTATGGCTACACCTTC
>TRBD1|.|TRBV11-2|TRBJ1-5
CASSPGDSNRPQHF
TGTGCCAGCAGCCCTGGGGACAGCAATCGGCCCCAGCATTTT
>.|.|TRBV28|TRBJ2-3
CASSLEGAISDTQYF
TGTGCCAGCAGTTTGGAGGGGGCGATATCTGATACGCAGTATTTT
>TRBD2|.|TRBV6-2/TRBV6-3|TRBJ2-1
CASSYVRGGGEQFF
TGTGCCAGCAGTTACGTCCGGGGGGGCGGTGAGCAGTTCTTC
>.|.|TRBV28|TRBJ1-2
CASTYLGGYTF
TGTGCCAGCACCTATCTGGGCGGCTACACCTTC
>.|.|TRBV5-1|TRBJ1-2
CASSWTGGDGYTF
TGCGCCAGCAGCTGGACTGGAGGGGATGGCTACACCTTC
>TRBD1|.|TRBV7-9|TRBJ1-1
CASSRRTGALNTEAFF
TGTGCCAGCAGCCGACGGACAGGAGCCTTGAACACTGAAGCTTTCTTT
>.|.|TRBV5-8|TRBJ2-2
CASVPGFLNTGELFF
TGTGCCAGCGTACCAGGGTTTCTGAACACCGGGGAGCTGTTTTTT
>.|.|TRBV27|TRBJ2-3
CASSFGTLSTDTQYF
TGTGCCAGCAGTTTTGGCACACTAAGCACAGATACGCAGTATTTT
>.|.|TRBV5-6|TRBJ2-5
CASSFRGTPETQYF
TGTGCCAGCAGCTTTCGGGGAACCCCTGAGACCCAGTACTTC
>TRBD1|.|TRBV27|TRBJ1-1
CASSLKGATEAFF
TGTGCCAGCAGTTTGAAGGGGGCGACTGAAGCTTTCTTT
>.|.|TRBV9|TRBJ1-2
CASGGRGYTF
TGTGCCAGCGGGGGCAGAGGCTACACCTTC
>.|once|TRBV28|TRBJ1-2
CASSPYSYYGYTF
TGTGCCAGCAGTCCGTACAGCTACTATGGCTACACCTTC
>TRBD1|.|TRBV5-1|TRBJ2-2
CASRRTGRNTGELFF
TGCGCCAGCCGGAGGACAGGGAGGAACACCGGGGAGCTGTTTTTT
>TRBD2|.|TRBV5-1|TRBJ2-1
CASSSTLAGRGNEQFF
TGCGCCAGCAGCTCGACCCTGGCAGGGAGGGGAAATGAGCAGTTCTTC
>.|.|TRBV15|TRBJ1-6
CATSTDRGVGSPLHF
TGTGCCACCAGCACCGATCGGGGGGTCGGATCACCCCTCCACTTT
>.|once|TRBV24-1|TRBJ1-2
CATSAGAGYGYTF
TGTGCCACCAGTGCAGGGGCAGGCTATGGCTACACCTTC
>.|.|TRBV13|TRBJ2-1
CASSLEGVALNEQFF
TGTGCCAGCAGCTTAGAGGGGGTTGCTCTGAATGAGCAGTTCTTC
>TRBD1|once|TRBV19|TRBJ2-3
CASSTSGGGTDTQYF
TGTGCCAGTAGTACGTCAGGGGGCGGGACAGATACGCAGTATTTT
>.|.|TRBV12-1|TRBJ1-5
CASSQLRFF
TGTGCCAGCAGCCAACTTCGTTTTTTT
>TRBD2|.|TRBV19|TRBJ2-1
CASSSLLAGGLGSYNEQFF
TGTGCCAGTAGTTCCCTTTTGGCGGGGGGGCTGGGCTCCTACAATGAGCAGTTCTTC
>TRBD1|.|TRBV24-1|TRBJ1-1
CATRRDSLNTEAFF
TGTGCCACCAGACGGGACAGCCTGAACACTGAAGCTTTCTTT
>.|.|TRBV9|TRBJ1-1
CASSEFWQIMNTEAFF
TGTGCCAGCAGCGAGTTCTGGCAAATAATGAACACTGAAGCTTTCTTT
>.|.|TRBV28|TRBJ1-1
CASSLSGSRTEAFF
TGTGCCAGCAGTTTATCAGGGTCTCGGACTGAAGCTTTCTTT
>.|.|TRBV6-5|TRBJ1-5
CASSPRGQPQHF
TGTGCCAGCAGCCCCAGGGGTCAGCCCCAGCATTTT
>.|.|TRBV7-2|TRBJ1-5
CASSPEPGGFDQPQHF
TGTGCCAGCAGCCCAGAGCCGGGGGGCTTCGACCAGCCCCAGCATTTT
>.|.|TRBV10-3|TRBJ1-6
CAISGGQLNSPLHF
TGTGCCATCAGTGGAGGACAGTTGAATTCACCCCTCCACTTT
>.|.|TRBV19|TRBJ1-1
CASKQQGSNTEAFF
TGTGCCAGTAAACAACAGGGAAGCAACACTGAAGCTTTCTTT
>.|once|TRBV27|TRBJ1-5
CVQISWGGNQPQHF
TGTGTCCAGATATCGTGGGGAGGCAATCAGCCCCAGCATTTT
>TRBD1|.|TRBV30|TRBJ1-4
CAFDRDNEKLFF
TGTGCCTTCGACAGGGATAATGAAAAACTGTTTTTT